These T cell receptor beta chains were read from a single sample in a study of human T cells and chemical hapten exposure. TCRdb re-called the RACE reads through MiXCR, storing one row per CDR3 protein. The sample lists about 110,000 distinct CDR3 sequences; less than 40% were seen once. Sample: whole blood, taken in connection with sensitization to the hapten diphenylcyclopropenone (DPC). The receptors were gathered from a middle-aged man with alopecia areata. Some clones in this sample may be carry-over from other donors' samples. The CDR3 runs from the conserved cysteine through the conserved F or W. The D gene is left open where the match is weak. Only part of the rows carry a size: once, few, many, or a class if the clone is expanded.

>TRBJ2-5|-|15|-|TRBV3-1
CASSQEALAQETQYF
TGTGCCAGCAGCCAAGAGGCATTAGCGCAAGAGACCCAGTACTTC
>TRBJ2-2|-|18|TRBD2|TRBV6-6
CASSFLGLAGADTGELFF
TGTGCCAGCAGTTTCTTGGGACTAGCGGGAGCAGACACCGGGGAGCTGTTTTTT
>TRBJ2-7|few|13|-|TRBV20-1
CSASYSSGYEQYF
TGCAGTGCTAGTTATAGCTCGGGGTACGAGCAGTACTTC
>TRBJ2-3|few|14|-|TRBV7-2
CASSRGRGTDTQYF
TGTGCCAGCTCACGGGGCAGGGGAACAGATACGCAGTATTTT
>TRBJ2-5|few|15|-|TRBV18
CASSPPSGRQETQYF
TGTGCCAGCTCACCTCCATCAGGGAGACAAGAGACCCAGTACTTC
>TRBJ2-2|few|16|-|TRBV24-1
CATSDLARAGTGELFF
TGTGCCACCAGTGATTTGGCGAGGGCGGGGACCGGGGAGCTGTTTTTT
>TRBJ2-4|-|9|-|TRBV20-1
CSARDIQYF
TGCAGTGCTAGGGACATTCAGTACTTC
>TRBJ1-5|-|15|-|TRBV24-1
CATRRRGFSNQPQHF
TGTGCCACCAGGCGCAGGGGATTCAGCAATCAGCCCCAGCATTTT
>TRBJ1-1|few|12|TRBD1|TRBV27
CASRTGVSEAFF
TGTGCCAGCCGGACAGGGGTGTCTGAAGCTTTCTTT
>TRBJ1-6|-|15|TRBD1|TRBV7-9
CASSSGQGGNSPLHF
TGTGCCAGCAGCTCGGGACAGGGCGGGAATTCACCCCTCCACTTT
>TRBJ1-2|-|13|-|TRBV12-3/TRBV12-4
CASTTGNLGGYTF
TGTGCCAGCACCACAGGGAACTTAGGAGGCTACACCTTC
>TRBJ1-1|-|11|-|TRBV20-1
CSANRDTEAFF
TGCAGTGCAAACAGGGACACTGAAGCTTTCTTT
>TRBJ1-6|-|13|-|TRBV20-1
CSDGRRENSPLHF
TGCAGTGATGGACGGAGAGAGAATTCACCCCTCCACTTT
>TRBJ1-5|few|13|TRBD1|TRBV20-1
CSATTGENQPQHF
TGCAGTGCTACGACAGGGGAGAATCAGCCCCAGCATTTT
>TRBJ2-3|-|15|-|TRBV12-3/TRBV12-4
CASSSPGSSTDTQYF
TGTGCCAGCAGTTCACCAGGGTCTAGCACAGATACGCAGTATTTT
>TRBJ2-2|-|14|-|TRBV30
CAWSFQGRAGELFF
TGTGCCTGGAGTTTCCAGGGCAGGGCCGGGGAGCTGTTTTTT
>TRBJ2-1|-|15|TRBD2|TRBV5-1
CASSLVAGGSGEQFF
TGCGCCAGCAGCTTGGTAGCGGGAGGGTCCGGTGAGCAGTTCTTC
>TRBJ2-3|many|12|-|TRBV5-1
CASSLNTDTQYF
TGCGCCAGCAGCCTGAACACAGATACGCAGTATTTT
>TRBJ2-7|many|16|TRBD2|TRBV10-3
CAISPSEREASYEQYF
TGTGCCATCAGTCCCTCTGAGCGGGAGGCCTCCTACGAGCAGTACTTC
>TRBJ2-3|-|16|TRBD2|TRBV5-1
CASRLALAGFTDTQYF
TGCGCCAGCAGATTGGCACTAGCGGGATTCACAGATACGCAGTATTTT
>TRBJ1-5|few|15|-|TRBV6-2/TRBV6-3
CASSKPTHSNQPQHF
TGTGCCAGCAGTAAGCCGACCCATTCCAATCAGCCCCAGCATTTT
>TRBJ1-1|-|11|-|TRBV29-1
CSVYGAAEAFF
TGCAGCGTTTACGGGGCCGCTGAAGCTTTCTTT
>TRBJ2-2|-|16|TRBD2|TRBV24-1
CATSDSSAGVAGELFF
TGTGCCACCAGTGATTCCTCAGCGGGAGTTGCCGGGGAGCTGTTTTTT
>TRBJ2-2|-|13|-|TRBV6-5
CTSITPETGELFF
TGTACCAGCATCACCCCTGAGACCGGGGAGCTGTTTTTT
>TRBJ2-2|-|16|TRBD2|TRBV7-2
CASSRSGSANTGELFF
TGTGCCAGCAGTCGGAGCGGGAGCGCTAACACCGGGGAGCTGTTTTTT
>TRBJ2-3|few|14|-|TRBV11-2
CASSLDRLEDTQYF
TGTGCCAGCAGCTTGGACCGACTTGAGGATACGCAGTATTTT
>TRBJ1-3|-|16|TRBD1|TRBV5-1
CASSLDGTGGGNTIYF
TGCGCCAGCAGCTTGGATGGAACAGGGGGTGGAAACACCATATATTTT
>TRBJ2-1|-|15|-|TRBV9
CASSPDPVRYNEQFF
TGTGCCAGCAGTCCCGACCCCGTTCGTTACAATGAGCAGTTCTTC
>TRBJ2-7|few|14|-|TRBV9
CASNPRGGAYEQYF
TGTGCCAGCAACCCCCGGGGAGGCGCGTACGAGCAGTACTTC
>TRBJ2-5|-|16|-|TRBV20-1
CSARGHSGTQAKTQYF
TGCAGTGCTCGTGGGCATAGCGGAACCCAAGCAAAGACCCAGTACTTC
>TRBJ2-2|-|14|-|TRBV10-3
CAISETTDTGELFF
TGTGCCATCAGTGAGACGACTGACACCGGGGAGCTGTTTTTT
>TRBJ2-5|-|14|TRBD1|TRBV24-1
CATSDATGGKTQYF
TGTGCCACCAGTGATGCGACAGGGGGGAAGACCCAGTACTTC
>TRBJ2-1|-|16|-|TRBV7-2
CASSLVGTGASNEQFF
TGTGCCAGCAGCTTGGTAGGAACCGGGGCGTCCAATGAGCAGTTCTTC
>TRBJ2-1|-|13|-|TRBV5-1
CASSEGDYNEQFF
TGCGCCAGCAGCGAGGGAGATTACAATGAGCAGTTCTTC
>TRBJ2-5|-|13|-|TRBV24-1
CATSDLVTETQYF
TGTGCCACCAGTGACCTGGTAACAGAGACCCAGTACTTC
>TRBJ1-5|-|16|-|TRBV6-2/TRBV6-3
CASSYSNSQGNQPQHF
TGTGCCAGCAGTTACTCGAATTCACAGGGCAATCAGCCCCAGCATTTT
>TRBJ2-7|few|12|-|TRBV3-1
CASRGGVYEQYF
TGTGCCAGCCGCGGGGGCGTCTACGAGCAGTACTTC